This TCR beta chain stems from a study of T cells in Graves' hyperthyroidism and ophthalmopathy. The investigators amplified TCR beta CDR3 regions from RNA transcripts. The HTBI primer set served for first-round RT-PCR of the TCR CDR3. TCRdb independently ran MiXCR on the multiplex PCR reads; one entry per CDR3 protein. The data show around 700,000 distinct CDR3 sequences, around 20% seen once. Recently diagnosed hyperthyroidism of less than 2 months' duration affected patients aged 18 to 65. The CDR3 consists of 15 residues. In germline, CDR1 is LGHDT, CDR2 YNNKEL (reference sequence). The germline V and J ends were trimmed by 1 base and 4 bases, with 10 bases remaining between them. This clonotype was recorded at least ten times.

Sequencing was performed on blood. This TCR was sampled from a woman aged 50 to 65 with Graves' hyperthyroidism that later progressed to Graves' ophthalmopathy. The chain couples TRBV3-1 to TRBJ1-4; D possibly corresponds to TRBD1 (6 bases). The CDR3 coding sequence is TGTGCCAGCAGCCAAGTTCAGGGGAGTAATGAAAAACTGTTTTTT. Protein product: CASSQVQGSNEKLFF. Drawing the rest from reference TRBV3-1 and TRBJ1-4, the complete variable domain is DTAVSQTPKYLVTQMGNDKSIKCEQNLGHDTMYWYKQDSKKFLKIMFSYNNKELIINETVPNRFSPKSPDKAHLNLHINSLELGDSAVYFCASSQVQGSNEKLFFGSGTQLSVL.